The entry that follows covers one T cell receptor (beta chain) sequence. Its specificity is unknown. The repertoire was sequenced with immunoSEQ multiplex PCR; TCRdb's copy has only in-frame clones and lacks some. Of 81,000 or so clones listed, about 80% are singletons. This sample was included in a study of radiotherapy plus CTLA-4 blockade in lung cancer. Trimming took 6 bases from V and 1 from J, leaving 6 bases between them. Germline CDR1 reads MNHEY; CDR2 reads SMNVEV (reference sequence). This CDR3 is 13 amino acids long. Notes on the study in general: With interferon-beta, early dynamics of blood T cell clones were reported to best predict response.

Sequences were derived from peripheral blood, sampled from a patient treated with radiotherapy plus ipilimumab. The rearrangement links TRBV27 to TRBJ2-2; D ambiguous. This receptor was taken from a human donor with non-small cell lung cancer who had stable disease on radiotherapy plus ipilimumab. The CDR3 is CASRPLNTGELFF. The CDR3, as DNA: TGTGCCAGCAGACCCCTGAACACCGGGGAGCTGTTTTTT.